The 25 T cell receptor beta chains given below trace back to one sample, sequenced in a study of blood T cell repertoires in COVID-19. Only in-frame clones appear in the TCRdb table, and some are missing; sequencing was by immunoSEQ multiplex PCR. The table includes more than 65,000 clones, more than 60% detected once. The sequencing input was peripheral blood. These receptors all come from a woman aged 45-65 years with acute or convalescent COVID-19.

This clone was seen a few times. The chain has TRBV27 and TRBJ2-1; 10 nucleotides align to TRBD1. The CDR3 loop spans 15 amino acids. With V trimmed by 6 bases and J by 7 bases, 9 bases remained unmatched. Germline lookup yields CDR1 MNHEY and CDR2 SMNVEV (reference sequence). CDR3 sequence reads: CASRAPGQGMNEQFF. The CDR3 nucleotides are TGTGCCAGCAGAGCGCCGGGACAGGGGATGAATGAGCAGTTCTTC.

The count of this clone is one. The chain couples TRBV5-1 to TRBJ2-3; possible D gene TRBD1, 6 bases. Trimming removed 5 bases at V and 2 bases at J, with 9 bases between. Germline V lookup: CDR1 SGHRS, CDR2 YFSETQ. The length of the CDR3 is 13 residues. Here the CDR3 DNA reads TGCGCCAGCAGTAAGGGGGACACAGATACGCAGTATTTT. Translation: CASSKGDTDTQYF.

The chain joins TRBV6-4 to TRBJ1-3; D uncertain. This CDR3 is built from 12 residues. V lost 11 bases and J lost 6, with 14 bases in between. Germline CDR1 is MRHNA and CDR2 is SNTAGT. Here the CDR3 DNA reads TGTGCCGCTGAACAGCCAAAAAACACCATATATTTT. Amino acid sequence: CAAEQPKNTIYF.

In its sample, this clone was seen a few times. This chain connects TRBV5-1 to TRBJ2-1, with 7 bases identical to TRBD2. The CDR3 runs to 14 residues. Germline CDR1 reads SGHRS; CDR2 reads YFSETQ. The V and J ends lost 2 bases and 4 bases, in that order; junction bases with no gene match: 3. In DNA, the CDR3 is TGCGCCAGCAGCTTAAGCGGGAATTACAATGAGCAGTTCTTC. This codes for CASSLSGNYNEQFF.

The chain recombines TRBV4-1 with TRBJ1-6, with 8 bases lining up with TRBD1. V gave up 2 bases and J gave up 7 bases; unmatched junction bases: 4. CDR1 and CDR2 from the germline V gene are MGHRA and YSYEKL. This CDR3 is built from 15 residues. CDR3 in DNA: TGCGCCAGCAGCCAACAGGACAGGGAGAATTCACCCCTCCACTTT. Protein product: CASSQQDRENSPLHF.

This clone has just one count. The chain links TRBV7-2 to TRBJ2-3; TRBD2 aligns across 7 bases. This CDR3 comprises 15 residues. CDR1 and CDR2 from the germline V gene are SGHTA and FQGNSA. J lost 3 bases, V lost 2 bases, and 5 bases had no gene match. The CDR3 sequence is CASSLLSGNTDTQYF. CDR3 nucleotides: TGTGCCAGCAGCTTATTGAGCGGGAATACAGATACGCAGTATTTT.

The chain combines TRBV5-6 with TRBJ1-5, with 9 bases lining up with TRBD1. The germline V gene encodes CDR1 SGHDT and CDR2 YYEEEE. There are 14 residues in the CDR3. With V trimmed by 4 bases and J by 4 bases, 3 bases remained unmatched. Written as DNA, the CDR3 is TGTGCCAGCAGCGTTGACAGGGGGAATCAGCCCCAGCATTTT. This codes for CASSVDRGNQPQHF.

The chain couples TRBV6-5 to TRBJ1-6; D not certain. Germline values: CDR1 MNHEY, CDR2 SVGAGI. The V gene lost 4 bases and the J gene lost 6 bases, with 16 bases spanning the gap. The CDR3 consists of 16 residues. CDR3 amino acids: CASSSLVVGGNSPLHF. CDR3 DNA sequence: TGTGCCAGCAGTTCGCTCGTTGTCGGCGGTAATTCACCCCTCCACTTT.

This clone was counted between two and nine times. The identical CDR3 is also encoded by other nucleotide sequences in the sample. This sequence joins TRBV6-1 and TRBJ1-2, with 9 bases identical to TRBD1. The CDR3 covers 16 residues. The V gene end was trimmed by 1 base and the J gene end by 4 bases; junction bases not matched to a gene: 7. From germline, CDR1 is MNHNS and CDR2 SASEGT. Here the CDR3 reads CASSEGPRQGGYGYTF. As DNA, the CDR3 is TGTGCCAGCAGTGAAGGGCCCCGACAGGGGGGCTATGGCTACACCTTC.

The gene calls are TRBV5-5 and TRBJ1-1; possibly TRBD1 for D (5 bases). V was clipped by 4 bases and J by 3 bases, with 19 bases between them. CDR3 length: 16 residues. Germline V lookup: CDR1 SGHKS, CDR2 YYEKEE (reference sequence). The CDR3: CASSAKSRQLYTEAFF. DNA of the CDR3: TGTGCCAGCAGCGCCAAGAGTCGACAGCTTTACACTGAAGCTTTCTTT.

The rearrangement joins TRBV4-1 to TRBJ1-3, with D perhaps TRBD1 (5 bases). The CDR3 is 16 residues long. V dropped 3 bases and J dropped 0 bases, with 12 bases sitting between them. Germline assignment: CDR1 MGHRA and CDR2 YSYEKL. The CDR3 here is CASSHIGHSSGNTIYF. The CDR3 DNA reads TGCGCCAGCAGCCACATCGGACATAGCTCTGGAAACACCATATATTTT.

In its sample, this clone was seen a few times. This sequence joins TRBV27 and TRBJ1-1; 8 bases match TRBD1. The CDR3 covers 13 residues. Germline V gene data show CDR1 as MNHEY and CDR2 as SMNVEV (reference sequence). V gave up 8 bases and J gave up 2 bases; unmatched junction bases: 4. The CDR3 loop is CASGDRGNTEAFF. The CDR3 bases are TGTGCCAGCGGTGACAGGGGTAACACTGAAGCTTTCTTT.

J is TRBJ1-3 and V is TRBV5-4; TRBD1 matches 7 bases. CDR1 is SGHNT and CDR2 is YYREEE in the germline V gene (reference sequence). V lost 3 bases and J lost 1; bases outside the gene matches: 1. The CDR3 sequence is 14 residues long. The CDR3 DNA reads TGTGCCAGCAGCTCGGGACAGTCTGGAAACACCATATATTTT. It encodes CASSSGQSGNTIYF.

The chain joins TRBV28 to TRBJ2-7, with TRBD2 identical over 13 bases. Germline CDR1 MDHEN, CDR2 SYDVKM. This CDR3 has 16 amino acids. V was pared by 5 bases and J by 3 bases, with 7 bases of the junction left unmatched. The CDR3 region is CASSPPGLAGSYEQYF. CDR3 bases: TGTGCCAGCAGTCCCCCGGGACTAGCGGGAAGCTACGAGCAGTACTTC.

The V and J genes are TRBV19 and TRBJ1-2; D unclear. The germline gives CDR1 LNHDA, CDR2 SQIVND (reference sequence). Trimming took 7 bases from V and 0 from J, leaving 9 bases between them. The CDR3 runs to 13 residues. CDR3 sequence (DNA): TGTGCCAGTACCGTACAGTCTAACTATGGCTACACCTTC. Its protein product is CASTVQSNYGYTF.

The chain is built from TRBV7-9 and TRBJ1-2; 7 positions match TRBD1. This CDR3 region has 13 residues. The ends lost 5 bases at V and 6 bases at J; junction bases unmatched: 6. CDR1 is SEHNR and CDR2 is FQNEAQ in the germline V gene (reference sequence). The DNA for the CDR3 is TGTGCCAGCAGCCCAAGAGGGGGCGATGGCTACACCTTC. Translating gives CASSPRGGDGYTF.

V usage is TRBV5-4 and J usage is TRBJ2-7; the match to TRBD2 covers 8 bases. The CDR3 is made up of 14 amino acids. Germline CDR1 is SGHNT and CDR2 is YYREEE (reference sequence). V shed 4 bases, J shed 4 bases, and the junction held 7 bases outside the gene matches. The CDR3: CASSTWTSQYEQYF. The CDR3, as DNA: TGTGCCAGCAGCACCTGGACTAGCCAATACGAGCAGTACTTC.

The chain joins TRBV18 to TRBJ1-2, with 7 bases aligning to TRBD1. The germline V gene encodes CDR1 KGHSH and CDR2 LQKENI. The V segment lost 3 bases and the J segment 6 bases; nucleotides outside the gene matches: 13. The CDR3 contains 16 residues. CDR3 sequence: CASSPAQGGIADGYTF. The DNA of the CDR3 is TGTGCCAGCTCACCGGCTCAAGGGGGCATAGCGGATGGCTACACCTTC.

The chain links TRBV11-2 to TRBJ2-7; TRBD2 agrees at 8 bases. Germline V lookup: CDR1 SGHAT, CDR2 FQNNGV. The length of the CDR3 is 15 residues. The V and J ends lost 5 bases and 3 bases, in that order; junction bases with no gene match: 9. CDR3 amino acids: CASSQRLASGYEQYF. For the CDR3, the DNA is TGTGCCAGCAGCCAGAGACTAGCGTCCGGCTACGAGCAGTACTTC.

The V and J genes are TRBV7-3 and TRBJ1-1; tentatively, D is TRBD1 (6 bases). This CDR3 region has 15 residues. Germline V gene data show CDR1 as SGHTA and CDR2 as FQGTGA. Trimming left V 5 bases short and J 2 bases short, with 15 bases between. CDR3 in amino acids: CASSVAPDRNTEAFF. CDR3 nucleotides: TGTGCCAGCAGCGTAGCCCCGGACAGAAACACTGAAGCTTTCTTT.

V is TRBV7-2 and J is TRBJ2-4; D uncertain. The CDR3 extends over 14 amino acids. V dropped 3 bases and J dropped 0 bases, with 6 bases sitting between them. CDR1 and CDR2 (germline): SGHTA, FQGNSA. The CDR3 reads CASSLALAKNIQYF. CDR3 sequence (DNA): TGTGCCAGCAGCTTGGCCCTAGCCAAAAACATTCAGTACTTC.

In this sample, this clone turned up a few times. The chain combines TRBV15 with TRBJ2-2; 10 bases align to TRBD2. CDR3 length equals 17 residues. The trim removed 0 bases at V and 1 base at J, leaving 2 bases unmatched. Per germline, CDR1 LNHNV and CDR2 YYDKDF (reference sequence). CDR3 sequence: CATSRDSSGGNTGELFF. DNA of the CDR3: TGTGCCACCAGCAGAGATTCTAGCGGGGGGAACACCGGGGAGCTGTTTTTT.

The chain has TRBV7-2 and TRBJ2-7, with D perhaps matching TRBD1 (6 bases). The length of the CDR3 is 13 residues. Germline values: CDR1 SGHTA, CDR2 FQGNSA. Deletions cut 8 bases from V and 3 bases from J, with 14 bases between. In DNA form, the CDR3 reads TGTGCCAGCGGCCGGGACACCGTCTACGAGCAGTACTTC. Encoded protein: CASGRDTVYEQYF. The full variable domain, in which reference TRBV7-2 and TRBJ2-7 provide the parts outside the CDR3, is GAGVSQSPSNKVTEKGKDVELRCDPISGHTALYWYRQSLGQGLEFLIYFQGNSAPDKSGLPSDRFSAERTGGSVSTLTIQRTQQEDSAVYLCASGRDTVYEQYFGPGTRLTVT.

The chain couples TRBV3-1 (or the pseudogene TRBV3-2) to TRBJ2-7, with TRBD2 as a possible D gene (6 bases). Germline V gene data show CDR1 as LGHDT and CDR2 as YNNKEL (reference sequence). V lost 4 bases to trimming and J lost 6 bases, with 13 bases between them. This CDR3 spans 13 amino acids. The CDR3 region is CASSRGVLGEQYF. The CDR3 nucleotides are TGTGCCAGCAGCCGGGGGGTATTAGGCGAGCAGTACTTC.

This clone occurred a few times. The rearrangement uses TRBV11-2 and TRBJ1-6, with a tentative D call TRBD1 (5 bases). The V gene lost 5 bases and the J gene lost 7 bases, with 9 bases spanning the gap. The CDR3 has 13 amino acids. The germline V gene has CDR1 SGHAT and CDR2 FQNNGV. The CDR3 region has the DNA TGTGCCAGCAGCCCCACAGGAAATTCACCCCTCCACTTT. Translating gives CASSPTGNSPLHF.